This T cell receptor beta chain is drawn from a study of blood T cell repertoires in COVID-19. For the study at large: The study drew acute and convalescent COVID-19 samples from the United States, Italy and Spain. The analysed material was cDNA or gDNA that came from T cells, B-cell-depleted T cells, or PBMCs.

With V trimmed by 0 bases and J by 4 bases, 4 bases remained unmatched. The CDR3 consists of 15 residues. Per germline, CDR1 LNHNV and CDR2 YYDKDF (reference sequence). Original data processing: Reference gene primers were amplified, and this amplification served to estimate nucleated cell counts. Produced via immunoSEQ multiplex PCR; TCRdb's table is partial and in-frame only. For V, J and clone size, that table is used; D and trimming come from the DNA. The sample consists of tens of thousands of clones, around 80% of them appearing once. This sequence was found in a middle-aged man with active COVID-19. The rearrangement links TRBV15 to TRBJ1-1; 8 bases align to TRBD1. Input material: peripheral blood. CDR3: CATSRETGEATEAFF. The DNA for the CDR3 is TGTGCCACCAGCAGAGAGACAGGGGAGGCCACTGAAGCTTTCTTT.